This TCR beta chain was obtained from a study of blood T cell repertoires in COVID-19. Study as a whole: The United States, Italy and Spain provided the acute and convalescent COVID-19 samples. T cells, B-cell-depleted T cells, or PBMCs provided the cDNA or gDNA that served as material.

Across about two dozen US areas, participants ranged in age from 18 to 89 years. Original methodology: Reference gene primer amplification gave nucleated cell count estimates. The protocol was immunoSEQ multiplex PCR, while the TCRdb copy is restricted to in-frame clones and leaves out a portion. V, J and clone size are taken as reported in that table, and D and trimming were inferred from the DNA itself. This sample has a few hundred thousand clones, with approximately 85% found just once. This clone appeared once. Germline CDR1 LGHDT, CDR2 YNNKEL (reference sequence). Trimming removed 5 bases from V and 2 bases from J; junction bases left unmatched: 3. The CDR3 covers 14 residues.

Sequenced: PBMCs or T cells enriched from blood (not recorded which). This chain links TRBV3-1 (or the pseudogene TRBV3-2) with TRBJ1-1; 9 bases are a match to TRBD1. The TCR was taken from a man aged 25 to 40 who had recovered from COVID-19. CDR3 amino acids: CASSKDRGNTEAFF. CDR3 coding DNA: TGTGCCAGCAGCAAGGACAGGGGCAACACTGAAGCTTTCTTT.